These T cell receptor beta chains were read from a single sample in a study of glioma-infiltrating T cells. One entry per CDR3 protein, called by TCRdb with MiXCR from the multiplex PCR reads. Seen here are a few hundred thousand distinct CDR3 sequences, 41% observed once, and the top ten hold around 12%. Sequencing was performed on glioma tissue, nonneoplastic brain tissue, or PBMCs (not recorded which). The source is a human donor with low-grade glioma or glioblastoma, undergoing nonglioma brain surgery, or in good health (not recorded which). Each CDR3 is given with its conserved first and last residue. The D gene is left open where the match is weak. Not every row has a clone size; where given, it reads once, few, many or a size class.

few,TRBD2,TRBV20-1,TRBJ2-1,CSAGSGTRFQFF,TGCAGTGCGGGGTCCGGGACTAGGTTCCAGTTCTTC
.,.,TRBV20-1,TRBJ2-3,CSAYRNTDTQYF,TGCAGTGCTTACCGGAACACAGATACGCAGTATTTT
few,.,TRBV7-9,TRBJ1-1,CASSLTRGGQRTEAFF,TGTGCCAGCAGCCTCACCCGGGGGGGTCAAAGAACTGAAGCTTTCTTT
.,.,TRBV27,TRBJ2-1,CASWSLGNEQFF,TGTGCCAGCTGGAGTTTGGGGAATGAGCAGTTCTTC
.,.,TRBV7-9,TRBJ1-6,CASSPGRWGIYNSPLHF,TGTGCCAGCAGCCCGGGGAGGTGGGGAATCTATAATTCACCCCTCCACTTT
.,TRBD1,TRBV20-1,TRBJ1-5,CSVLSGGFIVQPQHF,TGCAGTGTCCTCTCAGGGGGGTTTATAGTTCAGCCCCAGCATTTT
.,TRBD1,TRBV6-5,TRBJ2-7,CASSSPGQGNEQYF,TGTGCCAGCAGTTCACCGGGACAGGGGAACGAGCAGTACTTC
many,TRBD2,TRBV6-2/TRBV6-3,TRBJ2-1,CASLFGTSKSNEQFF,TGTGCCAGCCTGTTTGGGACTAGTAAGTCGAATGAGCAGTTCTTC
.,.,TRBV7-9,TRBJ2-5,CASSLAPGIRETQYF,TGTGCCAGCAGCTTAGCTCCGGGGATACGGGAGACCCAGTACTTC
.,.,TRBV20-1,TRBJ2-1,CSARDYGSSYNEQLF,TGCAGTGCTAGAGATTACGGGAGCTCCTACAATGAGCAGCTCTTC
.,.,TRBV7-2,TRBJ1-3,CASNLLGPPSGNTIYF,TGTGCCAGCAACCTTCTAGGGCCCCCGTCTGGAAACACCATATATTTT
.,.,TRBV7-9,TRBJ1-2,CASSLSITGNYGYTF,TGTGCCAGCAGCTTGAGTATAACGGGTAACTATGGCTACACCTTC
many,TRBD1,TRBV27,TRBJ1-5,CASSPEDRDQPQHF,TGTGCCAGCAGTCCCGAGGACAGGGATCAGCCCCAGCATTTT
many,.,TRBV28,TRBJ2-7,CASTLGYEQYF,TGTGCCAGCACCCTGGGGTACGAGCAGTACTTC
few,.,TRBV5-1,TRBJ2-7,CASSTQGTTGDEQYF,TGCGCCAGCAGCACCCAGGGAACGACAGGTGACGAGCAGTACTTC
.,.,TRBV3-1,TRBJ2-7,CASSLGDEQYF,TGTGCCAGCAGCCTTGGGGACGAGCAATACTTC
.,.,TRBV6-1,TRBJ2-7,CASSFGGGHYEQYF,TGTGCCAGCAGCTTCGGAGGAGGCCACTACGAGCAGTACTTC
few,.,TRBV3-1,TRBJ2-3,CASSQGVVTTDTQYF,TGTGCCAGCAGCCAAGGCGTGGTAACCACAGATACGCAGTATTTT
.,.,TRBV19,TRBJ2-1,CASKTGPSYNEQFF,TGTGCCAGTAAAACAGGGCCGTCCTACAATGAGCAGTTCTTC
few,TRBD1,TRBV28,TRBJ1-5,CASNQGGNQPQHF,TGTGCCAGCAACCAGGGGGGAAATCAGCCCCAGCATTTT
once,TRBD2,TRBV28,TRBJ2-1,CSIGLAGLNEQFF,TGTTCCATCGGACTAGCGGGACTAAATGAGCAGTTCTTC
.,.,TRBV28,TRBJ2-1,CASSSRDSSYEQFF,TGTGCCAGCAGTTCGCGGGACTCCTCCTATGAGCAGTTCTTC
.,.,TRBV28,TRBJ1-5,CASSLWAGAQHF,TGTGCCAGCAGTTTATGGGCGGGGGCCCAGCATTTT
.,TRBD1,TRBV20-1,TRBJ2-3,CSARGPGQGHTQYF,TGCAGTGCTAGAGGCCCGGGACAGGGTCATACGCAGTATTTT
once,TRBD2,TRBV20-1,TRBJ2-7,CSASSGDYVQYF,TGCAGTGCTTCTAGCGGTGACTACGTGCAGTACTTC
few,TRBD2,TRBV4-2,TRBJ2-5,CASSQGSLAGDGETQYF,TGTGCCAGCAGCCAAGGTAGCCTAGCGGGAGATGGGGAGACCCAGTACTTC
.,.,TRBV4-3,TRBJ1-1,CASSPYTVNTEAFF,TGCGCCAGCTCTCCCTATACAGTGAACACTGAAGCTTTCTTT
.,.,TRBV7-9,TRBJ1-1,CASSFTLGGTPMNTEAFF,TGTGCCAGCAGCTTTACCTTAGGGGGGACACCAATGAACACTGAAGCTTTCTTT
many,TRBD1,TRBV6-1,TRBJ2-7,CASTSPPGTGNYEQYF,TGTGCCAGCACTTCCCCACCCGGGACAGGGAACTACGAGCAGTACTTC
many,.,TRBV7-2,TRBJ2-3,CASSQQGTDTQYF,TGTGCCAGCAGCCAACAGGGCACAGATACGCAGTATTTT
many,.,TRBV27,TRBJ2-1,CASSPYFDPGNEQFF,TGTGCCAGCAGTCCCTATTTCGACCCGGGGAATGAGCAGTTCTTC
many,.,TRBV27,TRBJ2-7,CASSLSAGEQYF,TGTGCCAGCAGTTTATCGGCTGGGGAGCAGTACTTC
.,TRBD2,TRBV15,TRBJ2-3,CATSRDLAGNTDTQCF,TGTGCCACCAGCAGAGATCTAGCGGGAAACACAGATACGCAGTGTTTT
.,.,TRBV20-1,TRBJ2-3,CSATQARDTQYF,TGCAGTGCTACGCAAGCCAGAGATACGCAGTATTTT
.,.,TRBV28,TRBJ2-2,CASSYRVQNTGELFF,TGTGCCAGCAGTTACAGGGTACAGAACACCGGGGAGCTGTTTTTT
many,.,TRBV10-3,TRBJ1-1,CAITSTGIGTEAFF,TGTGCCATCACCTCAACAGGGATAGGCACTGAAGCTTTCTTT
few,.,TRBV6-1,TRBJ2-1,CASSEGGSSYNEQFF,TGTGCCAGCAGTGAGGGCGGCAGCTCCTACAATGAGCAGTTCTTC
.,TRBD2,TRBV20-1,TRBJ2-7,CSARLTSGGAYEQYF,TGCAGTGCTAGGCTTACTAGCGGGGGGGCCTACGAGCAGTACTTC
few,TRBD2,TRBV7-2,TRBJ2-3,CASSSKISGGHTDTQYF,TGTGCCAGCAGCTCGAAGATTAGCGGGGGACACACAGATACGCAGTATTTT
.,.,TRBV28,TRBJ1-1,CAIKGMGAEAFF,TGTGCCATCAAGGGGATGGGCGCTGAAGCTTTCTTT
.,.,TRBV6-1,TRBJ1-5,CASGPTGLGNQPQHF,TGTGCTAGCGGTCCCACAGGGCTCGGCAATCAGCCCCAGCATTTT
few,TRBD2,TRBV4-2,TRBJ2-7,CASSQDGGGRYEQYF,TGTGCCAGCAGCCAAGATGGCGGCGGGAGATACGAGCAGTACTTC
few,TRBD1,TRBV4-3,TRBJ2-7,CASSQAGQGTYEQYF,TGCGCCAGCAGCCAAGCGGGACAGGGGACCTACGAGCAGTACTTC
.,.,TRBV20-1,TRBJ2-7,CSARNPGPATYEQYF,TGCAGTGCAAGAAACCCGGGACCAGCTACATACGAGCAGTACTTC
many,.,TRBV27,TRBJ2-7,CATGRQSSYEQYF,TGTGCCACGGGCCGACAAAGCTCCTACGAGCAGTACTTC
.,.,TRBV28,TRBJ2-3,CAIRPHRDTLTDTQYF,TGTGCCATCAGGCCTCACCGGGACACTCTCACGGATACGCAGTATTTT
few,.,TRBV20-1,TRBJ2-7,CSASRRYSYEQYF,TGCAGTGCTAGTAGGAGGTATTCCTACGAGCAGTACTTC
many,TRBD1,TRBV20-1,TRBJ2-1,CSAMDRGAYNEQFF,TGCAGTGCCATGGACAGGGGAGCCTACAATGAGCAGTTCTTC
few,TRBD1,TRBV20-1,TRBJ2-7,CSAIGGTGNSYEQYF,TGCAGTGCTATAGGGGGGACAGGGAATTCCTACGAGCAGTACTTC